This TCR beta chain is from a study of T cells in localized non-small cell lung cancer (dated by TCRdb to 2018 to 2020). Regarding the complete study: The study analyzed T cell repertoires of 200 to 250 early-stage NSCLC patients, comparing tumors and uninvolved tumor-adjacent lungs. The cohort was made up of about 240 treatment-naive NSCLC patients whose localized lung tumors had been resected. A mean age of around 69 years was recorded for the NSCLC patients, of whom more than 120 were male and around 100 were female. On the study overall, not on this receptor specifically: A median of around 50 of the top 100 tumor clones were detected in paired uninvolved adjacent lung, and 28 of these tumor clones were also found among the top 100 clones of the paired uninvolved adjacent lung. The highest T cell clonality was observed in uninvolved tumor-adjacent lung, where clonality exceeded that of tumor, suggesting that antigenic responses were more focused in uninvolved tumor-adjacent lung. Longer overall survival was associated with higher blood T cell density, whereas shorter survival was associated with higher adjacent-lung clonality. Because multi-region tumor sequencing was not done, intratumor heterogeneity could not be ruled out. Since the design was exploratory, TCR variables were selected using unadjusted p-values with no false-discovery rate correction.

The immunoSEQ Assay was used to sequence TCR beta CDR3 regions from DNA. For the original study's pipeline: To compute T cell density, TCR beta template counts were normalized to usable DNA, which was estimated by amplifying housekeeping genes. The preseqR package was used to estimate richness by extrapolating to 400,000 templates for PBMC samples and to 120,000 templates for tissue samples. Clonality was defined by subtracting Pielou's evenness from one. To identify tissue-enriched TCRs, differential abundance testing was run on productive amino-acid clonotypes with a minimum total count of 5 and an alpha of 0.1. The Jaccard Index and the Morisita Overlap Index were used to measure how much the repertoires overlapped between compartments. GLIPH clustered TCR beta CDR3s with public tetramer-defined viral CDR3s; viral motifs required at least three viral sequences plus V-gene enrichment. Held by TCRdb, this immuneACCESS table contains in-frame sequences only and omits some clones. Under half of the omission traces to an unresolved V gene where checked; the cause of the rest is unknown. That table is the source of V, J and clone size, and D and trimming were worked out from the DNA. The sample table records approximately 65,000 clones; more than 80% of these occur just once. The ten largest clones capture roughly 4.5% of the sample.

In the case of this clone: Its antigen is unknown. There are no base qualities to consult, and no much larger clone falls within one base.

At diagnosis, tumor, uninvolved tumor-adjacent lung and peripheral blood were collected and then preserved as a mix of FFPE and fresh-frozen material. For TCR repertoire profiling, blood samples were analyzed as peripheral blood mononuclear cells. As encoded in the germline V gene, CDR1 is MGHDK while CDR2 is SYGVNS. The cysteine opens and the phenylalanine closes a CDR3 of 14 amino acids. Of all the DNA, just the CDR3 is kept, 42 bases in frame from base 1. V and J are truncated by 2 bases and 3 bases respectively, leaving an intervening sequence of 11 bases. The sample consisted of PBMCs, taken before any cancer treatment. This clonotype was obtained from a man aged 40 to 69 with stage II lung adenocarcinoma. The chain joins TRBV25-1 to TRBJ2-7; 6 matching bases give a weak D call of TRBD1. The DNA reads TGTGCCAGCAGTGAACCCGGGACACTCTACGAGCAGTACTTC. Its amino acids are CASSEPGTLYEQYF.